This section outlines one TCR beta chain sequence together with its context. The data belong to a study of T cell changes during pregnancy in multiple sclerosis. Using immunoSEQ multiplex PCR, the repertoire was profiled, and TCRdb retains in-frame clones only, with some absent. The repertoire holds 80,000 to 100,000 clones, with 90% as singletons. Trimming stripped 2 bases from V and 3 bases from J, with 8 bases between. This CDR3 spans 14 amino acids. Looked up from germline, CDR1 is MNHEY and CDR2 is SVGAGI. The input for sequencing was peripheral blood, taken in the second trimester of pregnancy. The chain carries TRBV6-5 and TRBJ1-5; TRBD1 is a possible D gene (6 bases). The receptor was derived from a female donor in good health, enrolled as a control in a pregnancy study. The CDR3 is CASSYGGYNQPQHF. In DNA form, the CDR3 reads TGTGCCAGCAGTTACGGGGGCTACAATCAGCCCCAGCATTTT.